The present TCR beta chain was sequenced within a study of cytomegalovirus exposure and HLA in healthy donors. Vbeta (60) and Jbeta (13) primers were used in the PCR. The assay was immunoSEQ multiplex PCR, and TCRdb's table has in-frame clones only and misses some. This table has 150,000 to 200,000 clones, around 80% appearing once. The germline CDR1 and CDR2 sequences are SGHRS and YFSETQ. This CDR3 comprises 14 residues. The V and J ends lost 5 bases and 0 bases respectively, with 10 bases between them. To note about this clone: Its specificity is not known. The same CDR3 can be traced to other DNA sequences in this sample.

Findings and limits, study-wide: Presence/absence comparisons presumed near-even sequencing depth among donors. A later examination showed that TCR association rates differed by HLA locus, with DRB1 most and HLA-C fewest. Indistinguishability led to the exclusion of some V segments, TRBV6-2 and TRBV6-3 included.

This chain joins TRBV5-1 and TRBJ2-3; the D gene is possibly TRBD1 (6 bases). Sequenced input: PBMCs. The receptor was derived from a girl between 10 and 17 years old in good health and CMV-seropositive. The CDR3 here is CASRGQPSTDTQYF. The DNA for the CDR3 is TGCGCCAGCAGGGGACAACCTAGCACAGATACGCAGTATTTT.